A selection of T cell receptor beta chains follows, all from one sample in a study of PD-L1 blockade in urothelial cancer. TCRdb's copy holds only in-frame clones and misses some; the assay was immunoSEQ multiplex PCR. The sample records under 40,000 clones, 75% to 85% being singletons. The sample was PBMCs, taken around atezolizumab (anti-PD-L1) treatment. These receptors were obtained from a man in his 60s with urothelial cancer. Each CDR3 is given with its conserved first and last residue. The D gene is left open where the match is weak.

CDR3 protein | J gene | D gene | CDR3 length | V gene
CASSERTSGGTQYF | TRBJ2-5 | TRBD2 | 14 | TRBV2
CASSLSTSGKYNEQFF | TRBJ2-1 | TRBD2 | 16 | TRBV5-1
CASSQRVITGANVLTF | TRBJ2-6 | - | 16 | TRBV7-9
CASSSGQGLKGYTF | TRBJ1-2 | TRBD1 | 14 | TRBV7-9
CASSQFRGFGYTF | TRBJ1-2 | - | 13 | TRBV14
CAWSKQGISTDTQYF | TRBJ2-3 | TRBD1 | 15 | TRBV30
CAWRNGGEPLHF | TRBJ1-6 | - | 12 | TRBV30
CASSRGGNTEAFF | TRBJ1-1 | - | 13 | TRBV5-4
CASSLVGGVNGYTF | TRBJ1-2 | - | 14 | TRBV7-2
CASSPAGGSYEQYF | TRBJ2-7 | TRBD2 | 14 | TRBV5-1
CASSYWTGMNTEAFF | TRBJ1-1 | TRBD1 | 15 | TRBV6-5
CASSSGTSGGAKDTQYF | TRBJ2-3 | TRBD2 | 17 | TRBV5-1
CASSIGTGSGNTIYF | TRBJ1-3 | TRBD1 | 15 | TRBV19
CASSLPGQMYNEQFF | TRBJ2-1 | TRBD1 | 15 | TRBV5-1
CARSSRDRDFGPGQPQHF | TRBJ1-5 | - | 18 | TRBV5-3
CASSWGGLATSTDTQYF | TRBJ2-3 | TRBD2 | 17 | TRBV5-1
CASGDRGLPSYEQYF | TRBJ2-7 | TRBD1 | 15 | TRBV6-6
CASSPRGQGWTEAFF | TRBJ1-1 | TRBD1 | 15 | TRBV9
CASSPSGQRYEQYF | TRBJ2-7 | TRBD1 | 14 | TRBV5-1
CASSLAGGINEQFF | TRBJ2-1 | TRBD2 | 14 | TRBV6-6
CASSSGLANTEAFF | TRBJ1-1 | - | 14 | TRBV6-6
CASSLDWTGGWYEQYF | TRBJ2-7 | TRBD1 | 16 | TRBV5-6
CAWSKGQLDSNQPQHF | TRBJ1-5 | - | 16 | TRBV30
CAVTSGSAVLHEQYF | TRBJ2-7 | TRBD2 | 15 | TRBV9
CAWSAGTGGYGYTF | TRBJ1-2 | TRBD1 | 14 | TRBV30
CASSRDRGYTEAFF | TRBJ1-1 | TRBD1 | 14 | TRBV6-6
CASSLGGTGTHEQYF | TRBJ2-7 | TRBD1 | 15 | TRBV5-1